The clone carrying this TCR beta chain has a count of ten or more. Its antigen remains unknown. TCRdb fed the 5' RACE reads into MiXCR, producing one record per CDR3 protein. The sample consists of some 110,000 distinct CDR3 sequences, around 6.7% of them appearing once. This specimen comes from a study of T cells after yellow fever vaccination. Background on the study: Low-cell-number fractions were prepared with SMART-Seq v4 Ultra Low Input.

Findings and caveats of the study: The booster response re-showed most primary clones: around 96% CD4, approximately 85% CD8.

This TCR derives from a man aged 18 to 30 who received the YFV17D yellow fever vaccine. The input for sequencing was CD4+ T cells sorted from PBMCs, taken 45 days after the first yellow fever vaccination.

CDR3 protein: CASSYSDSYEKLFF. The CDR3 region has the DNA TGTGCCAGCAGTTACTCGGACAGTTATGAAAAACTGTTTTTT. This chain links TRBV6-5 with TRBJ1-4, with a weak D call TRBD1 (6 bases). This CDR3 comprises 14 residues. Germline CDR1 is MNHEY and CDR2 is SVGAGI. Trimming shortened V by 0 bases and J by 6 bases, and 8 bases separated the two germline ends.